This T cell receptor (delta chain) was sequenced during a study of delta chain sequences of gamma delta T cells (dated by TCRdb to the late 2010s). The library relied on 5' RACE. TCRdb names Illumina MiSeq as the instrument used. The public reads were reprocessed by TCRdb using CATT, and rows of matching DNA were later combined. This sample has roughly 920 delta-chain clones in its table, and 17% of those were observed once. The ten largest clones take up over 45% of the sample. This clone was detected only a few times. Which antigen it targets is not known. A single base is all that separates this from a far larger clone, so a read error is likely. In the same sample, other DNA sequences code for this CDR3. The source is a human donor in good health. Sequences were obtained from either unsorted cells or a sorted T cell fraction (not recorded which).

CDR3 protein: CACDGLGDTTTDKLIF. The nucleotides are TGTGCCTGTGACGGGCTGGGGGATACGACGACCGATAAACTCATCTTT. The rearranged segments are TRDV2 and TRDJ1; 12 middle bases align to TRDD3. Spanning cysteine to phenylalanine, the CDR3 consists of 16 amino acids. Solely the CDR3 DNA is kept, with 48 bases framed from the first base. The germline V gene supplies CDR1 GEAIGNYY and CDR2 EKD. Germline trimming: 3 bases from V, 2 bases from J; junction bases outside gene matches: 6.